The next 9 T cell receptor beta chains were all read from a single sample in a study of T-cell reconstitution after alpha-beta-depleted transplantation in children. TCRbeta library construction was performed incorporating unique molecular identifiers. TCRdb reanalysed the PCR reads using MiXCR and keeps one entry per CDR3 protein. The sample holds roughly 500,000 distinct CDR3 sequences, 18% seen once. Sequences were derived from PBMCs from the stem cell graft donor, sampled from the stem cell graft. These receptors came from a human donor who donated a stem cell graft to a child with acute lymphoblastic leukemia.

This clonotype was counted a few times. The chain joins TRBV20-1 to TRBJ1-2; D is perhaps TRBD1 (6 bases). The CDR3 covers 16 residues. From germline, CDR1 is DFQATT and CDR2 SNEGSKA (reference sequence). V lost 6 bases to trimming and J lost 2 bases, with 22 bases between them. This CDR3 is CSATQVGGRSNYGYTF. CDR3 DNA sequence: TGCAGTGCCACTCAAGTGGGGGGCCGGAGCAACTATGGCTACACCTTC.

The V and J genes are TRBV15 and TRBJ2-1; D is perhaps TRBD1 or TRBD2 (6 bases each). Germline CDR1 and CDR2: LNHNV and YYDKDF (reference sequence). Deletions cut 6 bases from V and 7 bases from J, with 7 bases between. This CDR3 contains 11 residues. CDR3 region: CATRGGNEQFF. The CDR3 DNA follows: TGTGCCACCAGAGGGGGGAATGAGCAGTTCTTC.

The chain combines TRBV20-1 with TRBJ2-6; no definite D call. The CDR3 sequence is 14 residues long. Trimming stripped 5 bases from V and 1 base from J, with 9 bases between. CDR1 and CDR2 (germline): DFQATT, SNEGSKA (reference sequence). The CDR3 DNA sequence: TGCAGTGCTCTTTTAAATTCTGGGGCCAACGTCCTGACTTTC. Its protein is CSALLNSGANVLTF.

V usage is TRBV18 and J usage is TRBJ1-4, with TRBD1 matching 12 bases. V shed 3 bases, J shed 7 bases, and the junction held 3 bases outside the gene matches. This CDR3 region has 15 residues. Per the germline V gene, CDR1 is KGHSH and CDR2 is LQKENI. The CDR3 loop is CASSPGTGGGEKLFF. In DNA form, the CDR3 reads TGTGCCAGCTCACCTGGGACAGGGGGCGGTGAAAAACTGTTTTTT.

This clonotype was picked up a small number of times. This rearrangement joins TRBV12-3 or TRBV12-4 to TRBJ2-7; TRBD1 matches 9 bases. This CDR3 contains 14 residues. V shed 9 bases, J shed 5 bases, and the junction held 11 bases outside the gene matches. As DNA, the CDR3 is TGTGCCAGTACCCCGGGACAGGGTAGAGACGAGCAGTACTTC. Translating it yields CASTPGQGRDEQYF.

This clonotype was seen a handful of times. This chain joins TRBV5-1 and TRBJ1-1, with 8 positions matching TRBD1. This CDR3 spans 15 amino acids. V lost 3 bases and J lost 6; bases outside the gene matches: 10. CDR1 is SGHRS, CDR2 YFSETQ, per germline. CDR3 coding DNA: TGCGCCAGCAGCTCAGCGGACAGGGTGGGCGCTGAAGCTTTCTTT. Its protein product is CASSSADRVGAEAFF.

CDR3 residues: CASSLYGTGVSGNTIYF. CDR3 bases: TGTGCCAGCAGTTTATATGGGACAGGGGTCTCTGGAAACACCATATATTTT. This sequence joins TRBV12-3 or TRBV12-4 and TRBJ1-3, with TRBD1 matching 10 bases. The CDR3 spans 17 residues. The trim removed 2 bases at V and 0 bases at J, leaving 4 bases unmatched.

The chain employs TRBV27 and TRBJ1-4; the D gene is possibly TRBD1 (6 bases). The V and J ends lost 5 bases and 8 bases respectively, with 15 bases between them. Looked up from germline, CDR1 is MNHEY and CDR2 is SMNVEV (reference sequence). This CDR3 has 14 amino acids. CDR3 loop: CASSPGDIGEKLFF. For the CDR3, the DNA is TGTGCCAGCAGTCCCGGGGACATAGGGGAAAAACTGTTTTTT. Variable domain in full (rest from reference TRBV27 and TRBJ1-4): EAQVTQNPRYLITVTGKKLTVTCSQNMNHEYMSWYRQDPGLGLRQIYYSMNVEVTDKGDVPEGYKVSRKEKRNFPLILESPSPNQTSLYFCASSPGDIGEKLFFGSGTQLSVL.

The chain links TRBV5-1 to TRBJ2-5; TRBD2 might be the D (7 bases). CDR3 length: 13 residues. Trimming removed 2 bases at V and 5 bases at J, with 10 bases between. Germline V gene data show CDR1 as SGHRS and CDR2 as YFSETQ. In DNA form, the CDR3 reads TGCGCCAGCAGCTTCGGGGGGCCGGAGACCCAGTACTTC. It codes for CASSFGGPETQYF.